Following are 2 T cell receptor beta chains from one sample sequenced in a study of blood T cell repertoires in COVID-19. The protocol was immunoSEQ multiplex PCR, while the TCRdb copy is restricted to in-frame clones and leaves out a portion. The repertoire holds a few hundred thousand clones, with approximately 88% as singletons. The sequencing input was peripheral blood. These receptors were taken from a woman in her thirties with COVID-19, enrolled during active disease.

This chain links TRBV11-3 with TRBJ2-5; TRBD1 is a possible D gene (6 bases). The CDR3 loop spans 13 amino acids. Germline V gene lookup returns CDR1 SGHNT and CDR2 YENEEA. The V end lost 11 bases, the J end lost 4 bases, and 17 bases lay between the germline ends. The CDR3 DNA follows: TGTGCCTCGCGACTCCGAGGGGGAGAGACCCAGTACTTC. As protein: CASRLRGGETQYF.

This chain links TRBV2 with TRBJ2-7; 9 positions match TRBD1. This CDR3 has 14 residues. J was trimmed by 3 bases and V by 11 bases; bases with no gene match: 11. Germline lookup yields CDR1 SNHLY and CDR2 FYNNEI. This CDR3 is CAGKTGGGDYEQYF. The DNA for the CDR3 is TGTGCCGGAAAGACAGGGGGAGGAGACTACGAGCAGTACTTC.